What follows are 23 T cell receptor beta chains derived from one specimen sequenced in a study of molecular identifiers for immune sequencing clone quantification. TCRdb passed the PCR reads through MiXCR, listing each CDR3 protein once. The sample shows approximately 670,000 distinct CDR3 sequences, just under 20% of them seen only once. Specimen: naive CD8+ T cells from blood, with Jurkat cell RNA spiked in. Indicated subset: FACS-sorted CD8+CD4-CCR7+CD45RA+ naive T cells. The source is a human donor in good health. Some libraries in this study had Jurkat cell RNA spiked in.

V usage is TRBV20-1 and J usage is TRBJ2-7, with D possibly TRBD2 on 6 matching bases. Trimming left V 5 bases short and J 5 bases short, with 10 bases between. Germline CDR1 reads DFQATT; CDR2 reads SNEGSKA (reference sequence). The CDR3 sequence is 11 residues long. CDR3: CSARRDHEQYF. The CDR3, as DNA: TGCAGTGCTCGGAGGGACCACGAGCAGTACTTC.

In its sample, this clonotype was seen a few times. The CDR3 protein is CASSLFSGQGPSYEQYF. The DNA for the CDR3 is TGTGCCAGCAGCTTGTTTAGCGGCCAGGGTCCATCCTACGAGCAGTACTTC. The chain employs TRBV5-6 and TRBJ2-7, with TRBD2 as a possible D gene (6 bases). This CDR3 is 17 amino acids long. Germline V gives CDR1 SGHDT, CDR2 YYEEEE. V was clipped by 1 base and J by 1 base, with 18 bases between them.

The table lists this clonotype with many counts. This rearrangement joins TRBV6-1 to TRBJ2-7; TRBD1 is a possible D gene (5 bases). The germline V gene encodes CDR1 MNHNS and CDR2 SASEGT. V was pared by 0 bases and J by 1 base, with 7 bases between. There are 14 residues in the CDR3. Here the CDR3 reads CASSEAAGSYEQYF. The CDR3 DNA sequence: TGTGCCAGCAGTGAAGCGGCAGGGTCCTACGAGCAGTACTTC.

The J gene is TRBJ2-1, the V gene TRBV6-5; 11 positions agree with TRBD2. Trimming took 1 base from V and 9 from J; bases not matched to a gene: 2. Germline assignment: CDR1 MNHEY and CDR2 SVGAGI. The CDR3 is 14 residues long. The chain's CDR3 is CASSYYLAGGEQFF. CDR3 coding DNA: TGTGCCAGCAGTTACTATCTAGCGGGAGGTGAGCAGTTCTTC.

This clonotype was seen many times. The chain combines TRBV5-1 with TRBJ2-7; the D gene is possibly TRBD2 (6 bases). Germline-derived CDR1 and CDR2 are SGHRS and YFSETQ. Trimming cost V 0 bases and J 10 bases, with 14 bases left between them. The CDR3 runs 13 residues. CDR3 nucleotide sequence: TGCGCCAGCAGCTTGGTCGCCGGGGGAGAACAGTACTTC. Residues: CASSLVAGGEQYF.

In its sample, this clonotype was seen many times. The rearrangement joins TRBV7-8 to TRBJ2-1; TRBD1 matches at 7 bases. Germline trimming cut 5 bases from V and 5 bases from J; bases unmatched to any gene: 6. Germline lookup yields CDR1 SGHVS and CDR2 FQNEAQ. The CDR3 runs to 14 residues. The CDR3 spells CASSPGQLDNEQFF. DNA of the CDR3: TGTGCCAGCAGCCCGGGACAGCTCGACAATGAGCAGTTCTTC.

This clonotype was found many times. The chain recombines TRBV12-3 or TRBV12-4 with TRBJ2-3; 10 nucleotides match TRBD1. Trimming took 5 bases from V and 4 from J; bases not matched to a gene: 6. The CDR3 is 15 amino acids. The CDR3 DNA is TGTGCCAGCAGTCTCAGACAGGGGGCGGCAGATACGCAGTATTTT. Amino acid sequence: CASSLRQGAADTQYF.

This clonotype was counted at least ten times. The chain carries TRBV27 and TRBJ2-7; no clear D gene. The ends were cut back, 6 bases at V and 6 bases at J, with 12 bases in the middle. The CDR3 has 12 amino acids. Germline V gives CDR1 MNHEY, CDR2 SMNVEV (reference sequence). CDR3 amino acids: CASRGLGGEQYF. The CDR3 DNA follows: TGTGCCAGCAGAGGGCTCGGCGGCGAGCAGTACTTC.

This clonotype was detected many times. CDR3 nucleotide sequence: TGTGCCAGCAGTGATGGGGCCAACGTCCTGACTTTC. Protein product: CASSDGANVLTF. The chain uses TRBV28 and TRBJ2-6; no clear D. CDR3 length: 12 amino acids. Trimming removed 5 bases at V and 3 bases at J, with 2 bases between. Germline V gene data show CDR1 as MDHEN and CDR2 as SYDVKM.

This clonotype showed up just a few times. The chain links TRBV12-5 to TRBJ2-1; 8 bases align to TRBD2. V lost 3 bases and J lost 2; bases outside the gene matches: 3. The V gene's germline CDR1 is LGHNT and CDR2 FRNRAP. This CDR3 comprises 15 residues. The CDR3 sequence: CASGLSGGTYNEQFF. The DNA of the CDR3 is TGTGCTAGTGGTTTAAGCGGGGGTACCTACAATGAGCAGTTCTTC. The variable domain in full, completed from reference TRBV12-5 and TRBJ2-1, reads DARVTQTPRHKVTEMGQEVTMRCQPILGHNTVFWYRQTMMQGLELLAYFRNRAPLDDSGMPKDRFSAEMPDATLATLKIQPSEPRDSAVYFCASGLSGGTYNEQFFGPGTRLTVL.

The table lists this clonotype with a few counts. The V and J genes are TRBV19 and TRBJ2-5; 7 bases match TRBD1. The germline V gene encodes CDR1 LNHDA and CDR2 SQIVND (reference sequence). Unmatched junction bases numbered 8, after V lost 5 bases and J lost 2 bases. This CDR3 comprises 15 residues. In DNA, the CDR3 is TGTGCCAGTAGTTCACAGGGGTCGCTTCAAGAGACCCAGTACTTC. This sequence encodes CASSSQGSLQETQYF.

The rearrangement uses TRBV4-1 and TRBJ2-7; D unclear. CDR1 and CDR2 (germline): MGHRA, YSYEKL. V lost 0 bases and J 0 bases, leaving 9 bases between the germline ends. CDR3 length equals 15 residues. As DNA, the CDR3 is TGCGCCAGCAGCCAAGATCGGGCAGACTCCTACGAGCAGTACTTC. As protein: CASSQDRADSYEQYF.

This chain uses TRBV25-1 with TRBJ2-1, with 8 bases fitting TRBD2. The CDR3 length is 15 residues. V lost 1 base to trimming and J lost 6 bases; unmatched junction nucleotides: 5. Germline V gene sequence: CDR1 MGHDK, CDR2 SYGVNS. The CDR3 DNA sequence: TGTGCCAGCAGTGAATCAGGCGGGGGGATCAATGAGCAGTTCTTC. Amino acid sequence: CASSESGGGINEQFF.

This clonotype was seen many times. The chain links TRBV2 to TRBJ1-5; D call uncertain. The V and J ends lost 0 bases and 2 bases respectively, with 8 bases between them. CDR1 is SNHLY and CDR2 is FYNNEI in the germline V gene. The length of the CDR3 is 15 residues. The CDR3 sequence is CASSEAGNGNQPQHF. Here the CDR3 DNA reads TGTGCCAGCAGTGAAGCGGGGAACGGCAATCAGCCCCAGCATTTT.

Note on this clonotype: A read error may explain this, as a much larger clone is one base away. V usage is TRBV15 and J usage is TRBJ1-1; the D is unclear. Per germline, CDR1 LNHNV and CDR2 YYDKDF (reference sequence). CDR3 length equals 16 residues. Trimming shortened V by 3 bases and J by 4 bases, and 18 bases separated the two germline ends. The CDR3 region is CATSRPGSHSSTEAFF. The CDR3 nucleotides read TGTGCCACCAGCAGGCCTGGTTCGCACTCGAGCACTGAAGCTTTCTTT. The full variable domain, in which reference TRBV15 and TRBJ1-1 provide the parts outside the CDR3, is DAMVIQNPRYQVTQFGKPVTLSCSQTLNHNVMYWYQQKSSQAPKLLFHYYDKDFNNEADTPDNFQSRRPNTSFCFLDIRSPGLGDTAMYLCATSRPGSHSSTEAFFGQGTRLTVV.

Remarks on this clonotype: A much more abundant neighbour one base away suggests this may be a read error. This chain joins TRBV27 and TRBJ1-5, with D possibly matching TRBD1 (5 bases). Trimming removed 4 bases from V and 5 bases from J, with 9 bases in between. This CDR3 is built from 13 residues. Looked up from germline, CDR1 is MNHEY and CDR2 is SMNVEV (reference sequence). The CDR3 sequence is CASSWGPYQPQHF. The CDR3 DNA follows: TGTGCCAGCAGTTGGGGACCGTATCAGCCCCAGCATTTT.

Ten or more counts support this clonotype. The chain couples TRBV7-8 to TRBJ1-5; D is perhaps TRBD1 (5 bases). The V end was cut by 1 base, the J end by 0 bases, with 10 bases between. CDR1 is SGHVS, CDR2 FQNEAQ, per germline. The CDR3 runs 16 residues. CDR3 residues: CASSLVRDYSNQPQHF. The CDR3 region has the DNA TGTGCCAGCAGCTTAGTCAGGGATTATAGCAATCAGCCCCAGCATTTT.

Ten or more counts support this clonotype. V gene TRBV9 combines with J gene TRBJ2-7; 7 bases are a match to TRBD1. V lost 3 bases, J lost 4 bases, and 7 bases stayed unmatched. The CDR3 has 14 residues. Germline V gives CDR1 SGDLS, CDR2 YYNGEE. CDR3 residues: CASSEGTAQYEQYF. The CDR3 DNA is TGTGCCAGCAGCGAGGGGACAGCTCAGTACGAGCAGTACTTC.

The chain links TRBV27 to TRBJ2-7, with D perhaps TRBD1 or TRBD2 (6 bases each). The V end lost 3 bases, the J end lost 1 base, and 13 bases lay between the germline ends. This CDR3 is built from 15 residues. CDR1 MNHEY and CDR2 SMNVEV come from the germline V gene (reference sequence). The CDR3 loop reads CASSLGGGPSYEQYF. DNA of the CDR3: TGTGCCAGCAGTTTGGGTGGGGGGCCGTCCTACGAGCAGTACTTC.

This clonotype appeared many times. This rearrangement joins TRBV29-1 to TRBJ2-7; TRBD1 or TRBD2 may be the D gene (5 bases each). The CDR3 spans 15 residues. Trimming cost V 5 bases and J 1 base, with 18 bases left between them. CDR1 and CDR2 from the germline V gene are SQVTM and ANQGSEA. CDR3 residues: CSVCEGTLGSYEQYF. The DNA of the CDR3 is TGCAGCGTTTGCGAAGGGACCCTCGGATCCTACGAGCAGTACTTC.

The sample holds many counts of this clonotype. The V gene is TRBV6-5, the J gene TRBJ2-7; D is possibly TRBD2 (6 bases). The germline gives CDR1 MNHEY, CDR2 SVGAGI. The germline V and J ends were trimmed by 5 bases and 3 bases, with 14 bases remaining between them. This CDR3 spans 14 amino acids. The CDR3 region has the DNA TGTGCCAGCAGTCCTTTCGTCGGGGGCTACGAGCAGTACTTC. This codes for CASSPFVGGYEQYF.

Comments on this clonotype: Possible read error: a much larger clone is one base away. CDR3 residues: CASSSGTGGASNTEAFF. In DNA, the CDR3 is TGCGCCAGCAGCTCAGGGACAGGGGGCGCATCTAACACTGAAGCTTTCTTT. The chain uses TRBV5-1 and TRBJ1-1, with 12 bases lining up with TRBD1. After removal of 3 bases from V and 2 bases from J, the junction contained 8 bases not matched to a gene. This CDR3 region has 17 residues. In germline, CDR1 is SGHRS, CDR2 YFSETQ.

The chain combines TRBV27 with TRBJ1-6; D gene ambiguous. This CDR3 region has 14 residues. CDR1 is MNHEY and CDR2 is SMNVEV in the germline V gene (reference sequence). Between the trimmed V and J ends, which lost 8 bases and 5 bases, there was a span of 13 bases. The CDR3 reads CASSGDHHNSPLHF. The CDR3 DNA is TGTGCCAGCTCTGGGGATCATCATAATTCACCCCTCCACTTT.